The entry that follows covers one TCR beta chain sequence. Its specific antigen is unknown. Base qualities were left out, and no much larger clone turns up one base away. Library preparation employed the immunoSEQ multiplex PCR assay. The multiplex PCR relied on a mix of 60 forward primers for TCR Vbeta segments and 13 reverse primers for TCR Jbeta segments. Amplification of the CDR3 region of rearranged TCR beta genes was performed with a multiplex PCR assay on genomic DNA. The amplified TCR beta libraries were sequenced on the Illumina HiSeq System as 87-base-pair reads. Concerning the study's data processing: Across the 500 to 850 repertoires, a later analysis counted 78 million or so unique TCR beta chains, around 10 million of which were shared by at least two donors. Raw reads were error-corrected and collapsed into unique sequences with a nearest-neighbor algorithm that merged closely related sequences to remove PCR and sequencing errors. Alignment of CDR3 sequences to IMGT reference sequences was used to assign V, D and J gene segments. Each retained sequence needed at least a six-nucleotide match to both a V gene segment and a J gene segment. A rearrangement counted as productive if the CDR3 had no stop codons and remained in frame with V and J, and every other rearrangement counted as non-productive. CDR3 was defined according to IMGT convention as the region running from the second conserved V-encoded cysteine to the conserved J-encoded phenylalanine. Sequences without an unambiguous match to a single V gene segment were excluded from the earlier analysis of 450 to 650 of the donors. In an earlier analysis of 500 to 750 of the donors, V segments were called functional above 56.7% productive rearrangements and were called segregating when the between-donor standard deviation exceeded 5%. A statistical classification framework was built to diagnose cytomegalovirus status from the catalog of TCR beta chain sequences. V and J gene assignment, in a later analysis, came from comparing TCR nucleotide sequences with IMGT/GENE-DB human TR gene sequences. A later analysis assigned CDR3 sequences and most-parsimonious VDJ recombination scenarios with the TCRdist pipeline. In a later analysis, every TCR beta chain was defined by the combination of its CDR3 amino acid sequence and its V-gene family, and reads without a unique V-gene family were dropped. In a later analysis, 550 to 650 highly shared, low-generation-probability nucleotide sequences were removed to address suspected cross-contamination and a sequencing artifact. A later analysis calculated a clonal expansion index for each public chain from normalized within-repertoire ranks of inferred template counts. Generation probabilities in a later analysis came from a VDJ recombination model fitted to out-of-frame rearrangements, and those results were checked against IGoR. Hypergeometric tests were used in a later analysis to score TCR-TCR, TCR-HLA and TCR-CMV co-occurrence, with a repertoire-size bias correction applied to the TCR pairs. To estimate false discovery rates, a later analysis permuted the HLA or CMV assignments 20 times. In a later analysis, co-occurring TCRs were grouped with DBSCAN, and TCRdist sequence similarity was added when clustering was performed within HLA-allele-positive subsets. Co-occurrence clustering excluded repertoires with fewer than 30,000 or more than 120,000 public chains, plus five with anomalous nucleotide sharing. In its TCRdb copy, this immuneACCESS table keeps in-frame sequences only and misses some clones. Where compared with another copy, unresolved V genes explain less than half of these, and the others have no known cause. That table gives V, J and clone size, and the DNA gave D and trimming. For this sample there are about 230,000 clones; about 80% appear just once. The ten largest clones take up approximately 0.5% of the sample.

The cohort comprised around 690 healthy bone marrow donors. At the time of sampling, all cohort members were nominally healthy, though unrecorded immune exposures were likely present. The donor was CMV seronegative and belonged to the group of 350 to 400 seronegative cohort members. A peripheral blood sample was provided by each donor, and peripheral blood mononuclear cells were used for TCR beta sequencing. Genomic DNA extraction from the blood cell samples was performed with the Qiagen DNeasy Blood Extraction Kit. This sample stems from a study of cytomegalovirus exposure and HLA in healthy donors (dated by TCRdb to about 2017). Background for the entire study: An earlier analysis of approximately 550 of the donors reported about 250 Gb of sequence data and some 120 million unique TCR beta sequences from about 180 million T cells. Four or five DR-DQ haplotypes were handled as single units for association and clustering, since linkage in the cohort was strong. An early release covering just under 650 HLA-typed donors comprised about 290 gigabases of sequencing data and 85 million to 100 million unique TCR sequences. The study aimed to test whether cataloging public T cell receptors could reveal signatures of past pathogen exposure. Using immunosequencing, the study profiled T cell repertoires from about 650 subjects and related those repertoires to cytomegalovirus serostatus. The study combined high-throughput TCR immunosequencing, statistical association of individual TCRs with disease status, and machine learning to predict cytomegalovirus infection status. The number of typed donors differed by locus: 629-630 for A, B, C, DRB1 and DQB1; about 520 for DQA1; 606 for DPA1; and roughly 450 for DPB1. Every repertoire in the discovery cohort had been generated on one and the same sequencing platform. Among about 370 genotyped donors of the cohort, an average of roughly 230,000 unique TCR beta nucleotide sequences was sequenced per donor, of which 15% to 20% were non-productive. Alongside the repertoire data, information on donor age, sex, ethnicity and CMV serostatus was compiled. An earlier analysis of 500 to 750 of the donors applied high-throughput TCR beta sequencing to assess whether each TCR beta V gene segment acted as functional or pseudogenic. A later genetic analysis used genome-wide SNP genotypes for about 65% of the 666 donors, treating that subset as a discovery cohort. In a later analysis, previously published TCR beta repertoires from 500 to 750 donors were re-analyzed and high-resolution HLA genotyping was added so that TCR occurrence patterns could be studied. Class I and class II HLA loci were covered by the typing at four-digit resolution. In the later analysis, no new phenotypic data were used to find candidate immune exposures; instead, reliance was placed on TCR beta sequences and their occurrence across donors. Of the 300 to 500 genotyped donors, 65% to 90% were placed in the genetic ancestry cluster associated with self-reported Caucasian donors. Besides the first cohort of 550 to 750 subjects, a separate validation cohort made up of over 95 different subjects was used. General study outcomes and caveats: A cluster of highly shared sequence variants was judged likely to represent a technical artifact of the sequencing pipeline. In a later analysis, the rate of TCR association differed among HLA loci, with DRB1 alleles having the most associated TCRs and HLA-C alleles having the fewest. In a later genetic analysis, fewer N-insertions in productive TCRs were reported among donors in an Asian-associated ancestry cluster than the roughly 700-donor mean. Because some donors lacked HLA typing at each locus, the association tests relied only on the typed subset. The only immune exposure information available for the cohort was CMV serostatus. The classifier was reported to diagnose cytomegalovirus status with high specificity and sensitivity in both the original and validation cohorts. A further reported finding was that TCR beta sequences accurately predicted the HLA-A and HLA-B alleles for most subjects in the first cohort. A later analysis associated about 16,000 TCR beta sequences with specific HLA alleles at a false discovery rate of 0.05. In vitro tests confirmed that three of the cytomegalovirus-associated TCR beta chains recognize cytomegalovirus antigens. An association between a missense DCLRE1C variant and V-gene and J-gene trimming of TCR beta chains was found in a later genetic analysis and replicated in an independent cohort. In the study, some 160 TCR beta chains were listed as associated with cytomegalovirus. Some IMGT-functional V segments, including TRBV6-2 and TRBV6-3, could not be told apart with the 87-base-pair reads, so those segments were excluded. In a later analysis, several top co-occurrence clusters were reported to appear linked to parvovirus B19, influenza, CMV and Epstein-Barr virus. Sequencing depth was assumed to be roughly uniform across donors in the presence/absence analyses, though that assumption may not hold. Only TCR beta chains were sequenced in this cohort, and the absence of alpha or paired-chain data limited detectable features. Linkage disequilibrium might explain the correlated functional status among segregating V segments, but an unknown experimental factor could not be excluded. The earlier analysis of around 600 of the donors excluded some 16 rarely observed V segments, including chromosome 9 orphons, because counts were too low. It was suggested by the authors that the approach could potentially be generalized to other disease states and immunological phenotypes. Most TCR sequences were seen in very few donors, while some public TCRs were found in many individuals. Strong co-occurrence of HLA alleles, especially DR and DQ, made assigning TCR associations to individual alleles difficult. Most CMV-associated TCR beta chains appeared to be HLA-restricted in a later analysis, and the HLA associations seemed to be driven largely by CMV exposure. In a later analysis, HLA-associated TCR beta chains showed more clonal expansion and lower generation probabilities than non-associated chains that were equally common. Broadly in line with IMGT annotations, most TCR beta V segments showed up in productive rearrangements about 87% or about 30% of the time in an earlier analysis of around 600 of the donors.

Relative to germline, V is 0 bases shorter and J is 6 bases shorter, with 11 bases between their ends. Via the germline V gene, CDR1 is KGHSH and CDR2 LQKENI. Including cysteine and phenylalanine, the CDR3 has 15 amino acids. The only DNA kept is the CDR3, 45 bases in frame from the first base. The specimen sequenced was PBMCs. The rearranged segments are TRBV18 and TRBJ1-4; a tentative D call is TRBD1 (5 bases match). The receptor was derived from a woman aged 40 to 50 in good health and CMV-seronegative. The nucleotide sequence is TGTGCCAGCTCACCACCCGGACGGGGGGATGAAAAACTGTTTTTT. Its protein product is CASSPPGRGDEKLFF.